This entry lists 24 T cell receptor beta chains sequenced from one sample in a study of T-cell reconstitution after alpha-beta-depleted transplantation in children. The library targeted TCRbeta and was prepared with unique molecular identifiers. From the PCR reads, TCRdb called clonotypes with MiXCR, one entry per CDR3 protein. The repertoire consists of roughly 82,000 distinct CDR3 sequences, with roughly 13% occurring once and the leading ten covering 27%. The specimen was PBMCs, mostly from graft donor cells, collected 180 days after TCRalphabeta/CD19-depleted stem cell transplant. These TCRs come from a male patient aged 2 to 10 who had a stem cell transplant for acute lymphoblastic leukemia, so the T cells may come from the graft donor.

This clonotype was counted many times. The chain is built from TRBV7-7 and TRBJ2-5, with TRBD1 matching over 8 bases. CDR3 length: 13 amino acids. After removal of 5 bases from V and 5 bases from J, the junction contained 4 bases not matched to a gene. The germline CDR1 and CDR2 sequences are SSHAT and FNYEAQ (reference sequence). The CDR3 nucleotides read TGTGCCAGCAGCAATGACAGGGGCGAGACCCAGTACTTC. This sequence encodes CASSNDRGETQYF.

This sequence joins TRBV29-1 and TRBJ2-5; 12 bases map to TRBD2. The CDR3 length is 16 residues. Trimming at V came to 3 bases and at J to 5 bases, leaving 10 bases not matched to a gene. Germline V gene data show CDR1 as SQVTM and CDR2 as ANQGSEA. CDR3 coding DNA: TGCAGCGTTGACCGCACTCTAGCGGGAGGGCGGGAGACCCAGTACTTC. This translates into CSVDRTLAGGRETQYF.

The chain has TRBV5-1 and TRBJ1-4; possible D gene TRBD1, 6 bases. Per germline, CDR1 SGHRS and CDR2 YFSETQ. V lost 4 bases, J lost 0 bases, and 13 bases lay in between. This CDR3 is 16 amino acids long. CDR3 sequence: CASSPGTSTTNEKLFF. The CDR3 bases are TGCGCCAGCAGCCCCGGGACATCAACAACTAATGAAAAACTGTTTTTT.

This clonotype was seen many times. J is TRBJ2-7 and V is TRBV5-1; tentative D call: TRBD1 (7 bases). Germline V CDR1 and CDR2: SGHRS, YFSETQ. Trimming shortened V by 4 bases and J by 1 base, and 15 bases separated the two germline ends. The CDR3 loop spans 15 amino acids. The CDR3 spells CASSARQGGSYEQYF. The CDR3, as DNA: TGCGCCAGCAGCGCCAGACAGGGAGGTTCCTACGAGCAGTACTTC.

In its sample, this clonotype was seen many times. The chain carries TRBV12-3 or TRBV12-4 and TRBJ2-2, with D perhaps TRBD1 (6 bases). The germline V and J ends were trimmed by 5 bases and 1 base, with 11 bases remaining between them. The CDR3 spans 15 residues. The CDR3 bases are TGTGCCAGCAGTAGGGGGTTTGGGAACACCGGGGAGCTGTTTTTT. Protein product: CASSRGFGNTGELFF.

At least ten counts were recorded for this clonotype. The genes are TRBV20-1 and TRBJ1-1; D not certain. V was shortened by 1 base and J by 0 bases, with 9 bases between the two germline ends. Germline CDR1 and CDR2: DFQATT and SNEGSKA (reference sequence). This CDR3 has 14 amino acids. CDR3: CSARGGFMNTEAFF. CDR3 nucleotides: TGCAGTGCTAGAGGTGGATTCATGAACACTGAAGCTTTCTTT.

DNA of the CDR3: TGTGCCAGCAGCTTAGGTCCGGGACTAGCCATCGGTGAGCAGTTCTTC. Translated, it gives CASSLGPGLAIGEQFF. This chain joins TRBV7-2 and TRBJ2-1; 9 nucleotides align to TRBD2. Germline V CDR1 and CDR2: SGHTA, FQGNSA. Trimming took 1 base from V and 9 from J; bases not matched to a gene: 10. The CDR3 totals 16 residues.

In the case of this clonotype: Being one base from a much bigger clone, this may be a read error. CDR3 bases: TGTGCCAGCAGCCACTACGTGGACACTAGCACAGGTACGCAGTATTTT. Translated: CASSHYVDTSTGTQYF. The chain uses TRBV6-1 and TRBJ2-3, with D possibly TRBD2 on 6 matching bases. Germline CDR1 reads MNHNS; CDR2 reads SASEGT. CDR3 size: 16 residues.

CDR3 sequence reads: CASSIWTPYEQYF. The CDR3, as DNA: TGTGCCAGTAGTATTTGGACTCCCTACGAGCAGTACTTC. The V and J genes are TRBV19 and TRBJ2-7, with D tentatively TRBD2 (5 bases). Trimming removed 3 bases at V and 2 bases at J, with 8 bases between. The CDR3 has 13 amino acids. Germline assignment: CDR1 LNHDA and CDR2 SQIVND (reference sequence).

This clonotype was seen ten or more times. The DNA for the CDR3 is TGTGCCAGCAACCACAGGGGGGACGAGCAGTACTTC. It codes for CASNHRGDEQYF. The chain recombines TRBV12-3 or TRBV12-4 with TRBJ2-7, with 8 positions matching TRBD1. CDR3 size: 12 residues. J gave up 5 bases and V 7 bases, and 4 bases lay outside the gene matches.

This clonotype was seen more than once but under ten times. J is TRBJ1-2 and V is TRBV2, with TRBD1 identical over 9 bases. The CDR3 totals 16 residues. Per germline, CDR1 SNHLY and CDR2 FYNNEI. J lost 4 bases, V lost 6 bases, and 12 bases had no gene match. The CDR3 region has the DNA TGTGCCAGCAGCCATCCGGGACAGGGAATCGTCTATGGCTACACCTTC. Translating gives CASSHPGQGIVYGYTF.

DNA for the CDR3: TGTGCCAGCAGCTTATCAAGGGGGGGCAATGAGCAGTTCTTC. It specifies CASSLSRGGNEQFF. The chain joins TRBV7-8 to TRBJ2-1, with D perhaps TRBD2 (7 bases). Trimming took 2 bases from V and 6 from J, leaving 11 bases between them. CDR1 and CDR2 (germline): SGHVS, FQNEAQ. CDR3 length: 14 amino acids.

V is TRBV28 and J is TRBJ2-5, with D perhaps TRBD2 (5 bases). The CDR3 runs 13 residues. Germline CDR1 reads MDHEN; CDR2 reads SYDVKM. Trimming cost V 6 bases and J 1 base, with 9 bases left between them. The chain's CDR3 is CASRRRLQETQYF. Here the CDR3 DNA reads TGTGCCAGCAGAAGGAGGCTCCAAGAGACCCAGTACTTC.

This clonotype occurred a few times. V gene TRBV2 combines with J gene TRBJ2-1, with 9 bases fitting TRBD2. Trimming took 4 bases from V and 6 from J; bases not matched to a gene: 4. The germline gives CDR1 SNHLY, CDR2 FYNNEI. The CDR3 sequence is 14 residues long. The CDR3 region has the DNA TGTGCCAGCAGTGTCAGCGGGAGGACCAATGAGCAGTTCTTC. Its translation: CASSVSGRTNEQFF.

With regard to this clonotype: The conserved phenylalanine or tryptophan is not found at the CDR3 terminus, so this likely reflects a read error. It is unclear where the CDR3 begins or ends on the DNA, so no DNA is shown, and the CDR3 is as TCRdb lists it. The chain recombines TRBV7-8 with TRBJ2-3; TRBD1 is taken as the D call from the table, unchecked against the DNA. Germline V CDR1 and CDR2: SGHVS, FQNEAQ. From its first to its last residue, the CDR3 has 12 amino acids. The CDR3 sequence: CASGDHPDGHSL.

V usage is TRBV4-1 and J usage is TRBJ2-2; 7 bases line up with TRBD1. With V trimmed by 4 bases and J by 6 bases, 5 bases remained unmatched. The CDR3 covers 14 residues. Per germline, CDR1 MGHRA and CDR2 YSYEKL. As DNA, the CDR3 is TGCGCCAGCAGCCGGGGACAGCCTCCCGGGGAGCTGTTTTTT. This gives the protein CASSRGQPPGELFF.

The sample holds a few counts of this clonotype. The V call is TRBV7-9, the J call TRBJ2-7; D could derive from TRBD1 or TRBD2 (5 bases each). This CDR3 is 13 amino acids long. Germline V gives CDR1 SEHNR, CDR2 FQNEAQ (reference sequence). V was shortened by 5 bases and J by 7 bases, with 15 bases between the two germline ends. The CDR3 protein is CASSGPSGLEQYF. The CDR3 DNA follows: TGTGCCAGCAGCGGCCCCTCGGGGCTGGAGCAGTACTTC.

J is TRBJ2-1 and V is TRBV4-3, with a weak D call TRBD2 (6 bases). The CDR3 extends over 13 amino acids. Per the germline V gene, CDR1 is LGHNA and CDR2 is YSLEER. V lost 4 bases, J lost 10 bases, and 14 bases lay in between. In nucleotides, the CDR3 is TGCGCCAGCAGCCGCGGGCACGGGGGAGAGCAGTTCTTC. Translated: CASSRGHGGEQFF.

This clonotype was recorded many times. V usage is TRBV3-1 and J usage is TRBJ2-4; tentative D call: TRBD1 (6 bases). The CDR3 is 14 residues long. The germline V gene encodes CDR1 LGHDT and CDR2 YNNKEL (reference sequence). V was cut by 1 base and J by 7 bases, with 11 bases left in between. The CDR3 region has the DNA TGTGCCAGCAGCCAAGGGGGGCAAAGGAACATTCAGTACTTC. Residues: CASSQGGQRNIQYF.

With respect to this clonotype: A much larger clone lies one base from this, so it may be a read error. The genes are TRBV5-6 and TRBJ1-2; D is ambiguous. This CDR3 spans 13 amino acids. Germline V CDR1 and CDR2: SGHDT, YYEEEE. This CDR3 is CASGLGSAYGYTF. CDR3 DNA: TGTGCCAGCGGCTTGGGATCGGCCTATGGCTACACCTTC.

This clonotype was detected ten times or more. The chain recombines TRBV5-6 with TRBJ2-5; 7 bases are a match to TRBD2. V trimming: 0 bases; J trimming: 6 bases; junction bases outside the gene matches: 8. Looked up from germline, CDR1 is SGHDT and CDR2 is YYEEEE. The CDR3 runs to 15 residues. The DNA for the CDR3 is TGTGCCAGCAGCTTGGAAGCGGGGAGGGGAAAGACCCAGTACTTC. This translates into CASSLEAGRGKTQYF.

This clonotype appeared a few times. J is TRBJ1-1 and V is TRBV5-1; possible D gene TRBD1, 5 bases. Germline CDR1 SGHRS, CDR2 YFSETQ. The germline V and J ends were trimmed by 0 bases and 5 bases, with 11 bases remaining between them. This CDR3 is built from 14 residues. In nucleotides, the CDR3 is TGCGCCAGCAGCTTGGGGGACTGGATAACTGAAGCTTTCTTT. Protein product: CASSLGDWITEAFF.

V is TRBV7-6 and J is TRBJ2-7; possibly TRBD1 or TRBD2 for D (5 bases each). Germline V lookup: CDR1 SGHVS, CDR2 FNYEAQ. Trimming took off 5 bases at V and 3 bases at J, with 14 bases between the two ends. This CDR3 has 14 amino acids. CDR3 in DNA: TGTGCCAGCAGCCCCCCGGGACGGTTCTACGAGCAGTACTTC. This gives the protein CASSPPGRFYEQYF.

This clonotype was detected a few times. This chain connects TRBV5-1 to TRBJ1-2, with 7 bases fitting TRBD1. This CDR3 spans 15 amino acids. Germline loops: CDR1 SGHRS, CDR2 YFSETQ. V was clipped by 0 bases and J by 3 bases; unmatched bases: 5. CDR3 amino acids: CASSLDRGSYYGYTF. CDR3 nucleotides: TGCGCCAGCAGCTTGGACAGGGGAAGCTACTATGGCTACACCTTC. Complete variable domain (other parts from reference TRBV5-1 and TRBJ1-2): KAGVTQTPRYLIKTRGQQVTLSCSPISGHRSVSWYQQTPGQGLQFLFEYFSETQRNKGNFPGRFSGRQFSNSRSEMNVSTLELGDSALYLCASSLDRGSYYGYTFGSGTRLTVV.